The next 9 T cell receptor beta chains were all read from a single sample in a study of PD-1 blockade in mismatch repair-deficient tumors. The method was immunoSEQ multiplex PCR; TCRdb's version includes in-frame clones alone and lacks a portion of them. The repertoire holds some 25,000 clones, with approximately 84% as singletons. Sequences were derived from PBMCs, sampled before pembrolizumab treatment. These receptors were taken from an adult with mismatch repair-deficient cancer.

The rearrangement links TRBV4-1 to TRBJ1-4; D may be TRBD1 (6 bases). V lost 2 bases and J lost 7, with 17 bases in between. Germline assignment: CDR1 MGHRA and CDR2 YSYEKL. This CDR3 is built from 16 residues. CDR3 sequence (DNA): TGCGCCAGCAGCCAACTGCAGGGGCGGTGGGGTGAAAAACTGTTTTTT. It translates to CASSQLQGRWGEKLFF.

The rearrangement joins TRBV2 to TRBJ2-7; TRBD2 agrees at 11 bases. Unmatched junction bases numbered 7, after V lost 10 bases and J lost 5 bases. Germline V gene data show CDR1 as SNHLY and CDR2 as FYNNEI. This CDR3 has 13 amino acids. The CDR3 DNA reads TGTGCCACCAGACTAGCGGGACGAGACGAGCAGTACTTC. Protein sequence: CATRLAGRDEQYF.

The chain couples TRBV19 to TRBJ1-1, with D perhaps TRBD1 (5 bases). Germline values: CDR1 LNHDA, CDR2 SQIVND (reference sequence). The CDR3 consists of 12 residues. Trimming took off 6 bases at V and 3 bases at J, with 8 bases between the two ends. In DNA, the CDR3 is TGTGCCAGTAGAGGGGAATACACTGAAGCTTTCTTT. Its protein is CASRGEYTEAFF.

This sequence joins TRBV27 and TRBJ1-6; tentatively, D is TRBD1 (5 bases). V was pared by 2 bases and J by 4 bases, with 12 bases between. The CDR3 is 16 amino acids. Germline lookup yields CDR1 MNHEY and CDR2 SMNVEV (reference sequence). The CDR3 protein is CASSLMGGGYNSPLHF. The CDR3 bases are TGTGCCAGCAGTTTAATGGGGGGAGGTTATAATTCACCCCTCCACTTT.

A note on this clone: The same CDR3 is also encoded by other DNA sequences in this sample. The chain joins TRBV7-3 to TRBJ1-1; 9 bases fit TRBD1. Trimming cost V 3 bases and J 3 bases; bases outside gene matches: 2. This CDR3 region has 14 residues. Germline V gene sequence: CDR1 SGHTA, CDR2 FQGTGA. CDR3 loop: CASSLTGGDTEAFF. The DNA of the CDR3 is TGTGCCAGCAGCTTGACAGGGGGAGACACTGAAGCTTTCTTT.

J is TRBJ2-5 and V is TRBV7-9, with 10 bases that match TRBD2. Unmatched junction bases numbered 8, after V lost 5 bases and J lost 2 bases. CDR1 and CDR2 (germline): SEHNR, FQNEAQ (reference sequence). The CDR3 runs to 16 residues. The CDR3: CASSLPSGRGQETQYF. Written as DNA, the CDR3 is TGTGCCAGCAGCCTCCCAAGCGGGAGGGGGCAAGAGACCCAGTACTTC.

The V gene is TRBV27, the J gene TRBJ2-1, with 8 positions matching TRBD1. The CDR3 consists of 16 residues. CDR1 is MNHEY, CDR2 SMNVEV, per germline (reference sequence). The ends lost 5 bases at V and 3 bases at J; junction bases unmatched: 9. The CDR3 is CASSPRTGMLYNEQFF. CDR3 bases: TGTGCCAGCAGTCCCCGGACAGGGATGCTCTACAATGAGCAGTTCTTC.

CDR3 sequence: CASSDRTGVHEQYF. In DNA, the CDR3 is TGTGCCAGCAGCGACCGGACAGGGGTGCACGAGCAGTACTTC. This chain links TRBV13 with TRBJ2-7, with TRBD1 matching over 9 bases. The germline V gene encodes CDR1 PRHDT and CDR2 FYEKMQ (reference sequence). The CDR3 totals 14 residues. Trimming cost V 5 bases and J 5 bases; bases outside gene matches: 7.

This chain connects TRBV6-5 to TRBJ1-2; D is uncertain. V was shortened by 0 bases and J by 0 bases, with 8 bases between the two germline ends. The V gene's germline CDR1 is MNHEY and CDR2 SVGAGI. The CDR3 contains 15 residues. CDR3 nucleotides: TGTGCCAGCAGTTACTCGTGGCAAGCTAACTATGGCTACACCTTC. Protein product: CASSYSWQANYGYTF.